This T cell receptor (beta chain) stems from a study of blood T cell repertoires in COVID-19. Turning to the study itself: Italy, Spain and the United States were the sources of the convalescent and acute COVID-19 samples. T cells, B-cell-depleted T cells, or PBMCs provided the cDNA or gDNA that served as material.

As processed by the authors: For nucleated cells, counts were estimated from reference gene primer amplification. The protocol was immunoSEQ multiplex PCR, while the TCRdb copy is restricted to in-frame clones and leaves out a portion. V, J and clone size are those of that table, while D and trimming were read from the DNA. The sample yields some 69,000 clones, roughly nine tenths seen once. This CDR3 contains 13 residues. CDR1 and CDR2 from the germline V gene are SGDLS and YYNGEE. V was cut by 0 bases and J by 6 bases, with 4 bases left in between. Material: peripheral blood. This TCR came from a man between 60 and 75 years old with acute or convalescent COVID-19. This chain uses TRBV9 with TRBJ1-6, with D uncertain. The CDR3 here is CASSVDLNSPLHF. The CDR3 DNA is TGTGCCAGCAGCGTAGATCTTAATTCACCCCTCCACTTT.